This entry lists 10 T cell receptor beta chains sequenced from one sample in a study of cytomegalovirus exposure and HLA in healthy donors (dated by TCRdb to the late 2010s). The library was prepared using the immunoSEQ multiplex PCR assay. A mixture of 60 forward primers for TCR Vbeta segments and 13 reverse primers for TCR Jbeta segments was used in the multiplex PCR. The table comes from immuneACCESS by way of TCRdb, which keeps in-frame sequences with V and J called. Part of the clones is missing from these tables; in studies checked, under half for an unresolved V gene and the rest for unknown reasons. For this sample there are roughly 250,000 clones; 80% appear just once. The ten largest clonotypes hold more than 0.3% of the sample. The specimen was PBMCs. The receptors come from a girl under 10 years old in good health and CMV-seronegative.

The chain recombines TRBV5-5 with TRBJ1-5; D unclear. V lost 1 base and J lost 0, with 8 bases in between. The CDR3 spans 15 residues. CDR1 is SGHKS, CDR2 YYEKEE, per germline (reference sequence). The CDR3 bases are TGTGCCAGCAGCTTGAGAGGAAATAGCAATCAGCCCCAGCATTTT. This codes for CASSLRGNSNQPQHF.

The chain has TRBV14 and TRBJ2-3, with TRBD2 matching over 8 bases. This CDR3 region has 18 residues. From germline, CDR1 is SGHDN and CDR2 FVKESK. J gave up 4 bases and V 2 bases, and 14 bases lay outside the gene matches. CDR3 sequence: CASSQRGLALFGSDTQYF. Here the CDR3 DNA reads TGTGCCAGCAGCCAACGAGGACTAGCCCTCTTCGGGTCAGATACGCAGTATTTT.

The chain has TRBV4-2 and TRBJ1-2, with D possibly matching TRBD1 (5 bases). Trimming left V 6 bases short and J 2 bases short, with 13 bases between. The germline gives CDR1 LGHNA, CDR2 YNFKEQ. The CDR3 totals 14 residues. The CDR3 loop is CASSDPGLNYGYTF. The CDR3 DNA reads TGTGCCAGCAGTGACCCGGGACTCAACTATGGCTACACCTTC.

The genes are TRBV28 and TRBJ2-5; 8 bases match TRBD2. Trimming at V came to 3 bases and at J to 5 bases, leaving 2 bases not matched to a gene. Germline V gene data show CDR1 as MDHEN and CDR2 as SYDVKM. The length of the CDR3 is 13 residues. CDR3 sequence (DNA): TGTGCCAGCAGTTTCGGCGGGAGGGAGACCCAGTACTTC. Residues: CASSFGGRETQYF.

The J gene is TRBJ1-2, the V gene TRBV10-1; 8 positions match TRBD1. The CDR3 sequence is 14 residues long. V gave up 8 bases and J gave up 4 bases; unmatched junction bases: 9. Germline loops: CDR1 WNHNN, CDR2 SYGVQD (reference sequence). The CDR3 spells CASLWTGWAYGYTF. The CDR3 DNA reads TGCGCCAGCCTTTGGACAGGGTGGGCCTATGGCTACACCTTC.

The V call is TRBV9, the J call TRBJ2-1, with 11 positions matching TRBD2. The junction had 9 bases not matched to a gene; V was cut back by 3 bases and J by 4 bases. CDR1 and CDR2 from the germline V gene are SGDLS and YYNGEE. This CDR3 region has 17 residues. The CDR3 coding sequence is TGTGCCAGCAGCGCCCGTAGGACTAGCGGGCAATACAATGAGCAGTTCTTC. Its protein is CASSARRTSGQYNEQFF.

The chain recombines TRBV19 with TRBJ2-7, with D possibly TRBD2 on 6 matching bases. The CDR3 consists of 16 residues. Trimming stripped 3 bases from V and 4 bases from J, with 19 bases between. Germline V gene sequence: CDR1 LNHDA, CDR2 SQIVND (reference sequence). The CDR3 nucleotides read TGTGCCAGTAGTATCGCTCAGGAGGGTTTTTCGTACGAGCAGTACTTC. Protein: CASSIAQEGFSYEQYF.

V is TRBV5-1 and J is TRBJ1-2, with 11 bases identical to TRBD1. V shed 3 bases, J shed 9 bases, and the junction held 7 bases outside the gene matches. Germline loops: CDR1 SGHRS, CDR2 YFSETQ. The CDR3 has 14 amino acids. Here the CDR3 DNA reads TGCGCCAGCAGCTGGGACAGGGGGAATCCTCGCTACACCTTC. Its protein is CASSWDRGNPRYTF.

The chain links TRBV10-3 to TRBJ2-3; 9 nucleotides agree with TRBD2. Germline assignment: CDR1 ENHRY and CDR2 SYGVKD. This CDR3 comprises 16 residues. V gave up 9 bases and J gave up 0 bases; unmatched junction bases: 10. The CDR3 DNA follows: TGTGCCATTGGAGGGTGGCTAGCGGGGAGCACAGATACGCAGTATTTT. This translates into CAIGGWLAGSTDTQYF.

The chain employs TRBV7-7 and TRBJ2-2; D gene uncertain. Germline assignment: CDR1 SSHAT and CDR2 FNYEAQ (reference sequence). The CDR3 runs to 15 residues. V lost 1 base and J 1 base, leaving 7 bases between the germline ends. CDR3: CASSLEPKNTGELFF. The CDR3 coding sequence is TGTGCCAGCAGCTTAGAGCCGAAGAACACCGGGGAGCTGTTTTTT.